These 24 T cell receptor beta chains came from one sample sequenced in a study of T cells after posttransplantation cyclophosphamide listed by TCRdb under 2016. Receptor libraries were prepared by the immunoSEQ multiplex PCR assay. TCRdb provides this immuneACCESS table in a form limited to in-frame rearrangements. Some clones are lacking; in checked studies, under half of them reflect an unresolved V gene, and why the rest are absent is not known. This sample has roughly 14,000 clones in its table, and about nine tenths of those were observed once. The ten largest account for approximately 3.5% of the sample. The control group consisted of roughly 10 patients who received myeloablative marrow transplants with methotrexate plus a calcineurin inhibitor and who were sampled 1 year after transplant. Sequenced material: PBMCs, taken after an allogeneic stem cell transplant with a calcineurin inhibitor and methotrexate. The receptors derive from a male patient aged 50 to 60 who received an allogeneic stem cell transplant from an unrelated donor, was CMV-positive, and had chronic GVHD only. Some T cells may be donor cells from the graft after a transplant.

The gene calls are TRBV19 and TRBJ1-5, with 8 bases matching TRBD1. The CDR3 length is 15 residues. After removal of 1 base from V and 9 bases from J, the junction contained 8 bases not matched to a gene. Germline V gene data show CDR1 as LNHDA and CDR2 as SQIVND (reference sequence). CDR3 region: CASSIGDRGLTPQHF. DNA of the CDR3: TGTGCCAGTAGTATAGGTGACAGGGGATTGACGCCCCAGCATTTT.

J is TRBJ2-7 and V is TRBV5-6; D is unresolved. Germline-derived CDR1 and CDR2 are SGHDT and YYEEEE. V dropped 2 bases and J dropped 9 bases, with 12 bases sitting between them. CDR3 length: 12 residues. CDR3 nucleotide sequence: TGTGCCAGCAGCTTCGGCAGGCAAGGGCAGTACTTC. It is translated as CASSFGRQGQYF. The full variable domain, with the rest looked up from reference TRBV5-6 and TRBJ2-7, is DAGVTQSPTHLIKTRGQQVTLRCSPKSGHDTVSWYQQALGQGPQFIFQYYEEEERQRGNFPDRFSGHQFPNYSSELNVNALLLGDSALYLCASSFGRQGQYFGPGTRLTVT.

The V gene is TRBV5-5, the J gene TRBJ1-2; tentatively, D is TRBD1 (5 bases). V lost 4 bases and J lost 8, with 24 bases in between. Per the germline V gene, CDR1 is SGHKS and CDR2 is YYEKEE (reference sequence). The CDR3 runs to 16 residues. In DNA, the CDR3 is TGTGCCAGCAGCCGAATTGTGGGGTACAGGTTGTGGGGCTACACCTTC. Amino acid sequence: CASSRIVGYRLWGYTF. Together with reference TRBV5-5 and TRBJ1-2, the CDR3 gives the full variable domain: DAGVTQSPTHLIKTRGQQVTLRCSPISGHKSVSWYQQVLGQGPQFIFQYYEKEERGRGNFPDRFSARQFPNYSSELNVNALLLGDSALYLCASSRIVGYRLWGYTFGSGTRLTVV.

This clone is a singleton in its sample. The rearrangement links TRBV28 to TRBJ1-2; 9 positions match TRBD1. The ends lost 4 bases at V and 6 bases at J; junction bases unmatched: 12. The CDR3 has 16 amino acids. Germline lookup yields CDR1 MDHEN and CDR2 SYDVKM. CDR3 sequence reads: CASSSDPRQGEDGYTF. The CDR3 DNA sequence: TGTGCCAGCAGTTCAGACCCCCGACAGGGGGAGGATGGCTACACCTTC.

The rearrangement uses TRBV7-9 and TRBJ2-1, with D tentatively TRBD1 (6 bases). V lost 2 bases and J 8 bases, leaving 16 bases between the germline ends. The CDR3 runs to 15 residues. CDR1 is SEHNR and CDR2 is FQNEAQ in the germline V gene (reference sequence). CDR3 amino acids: CASSLLGPGEHEQFF. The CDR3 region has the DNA TGTGCCAGCAGCTTATTGGGGCCAGGGGAGCATGAGCAGTTCTTC.

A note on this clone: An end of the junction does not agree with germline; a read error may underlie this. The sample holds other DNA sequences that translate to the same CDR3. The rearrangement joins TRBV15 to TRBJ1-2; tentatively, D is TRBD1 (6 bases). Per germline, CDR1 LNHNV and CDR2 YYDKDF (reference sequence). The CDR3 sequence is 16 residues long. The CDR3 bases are TGTGCCACCAGCAGGGGAGGGGGGGCGATGGACTACGGCTACACCTTC. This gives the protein CATSRGGGAMDYGYTF.

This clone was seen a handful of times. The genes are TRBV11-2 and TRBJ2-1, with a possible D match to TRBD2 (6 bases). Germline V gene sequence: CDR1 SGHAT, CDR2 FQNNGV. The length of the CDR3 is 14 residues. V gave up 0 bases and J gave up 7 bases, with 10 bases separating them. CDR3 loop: CASSLEGRRNEQFF. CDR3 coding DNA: TGTGCCAGCAGCTTAGAAGGGAGGAGGAATGAGCAGTTCTTC.

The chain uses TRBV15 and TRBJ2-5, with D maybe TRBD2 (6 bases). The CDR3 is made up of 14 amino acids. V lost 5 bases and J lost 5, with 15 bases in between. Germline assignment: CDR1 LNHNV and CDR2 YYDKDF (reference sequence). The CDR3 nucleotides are TGTGCCACCAGCGTGCCCGAGGCGGGGGAGACCCAGTACTTC. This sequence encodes CATSVPEAGETQYF.

For the CDR3, the DNA is TGTGCCAGCAGCTTGGATTGGGGGGGCAGCACAGATACGCAGTATTTT. Amino acid sequence: CASSLDWGGSTDTQYF. This chain uses TRBV5-5 with TRBJ2-3; tentatively, D is TRBD2 (7 bases). Trimming took off 0 bases at V and 0 bases at J, with 11 bases between the two ends. CDR1 is SGHKS and CDR2 is YYEKEE in the germline V gene (reference sequence). The CDR3 extends over 16 amino acids.

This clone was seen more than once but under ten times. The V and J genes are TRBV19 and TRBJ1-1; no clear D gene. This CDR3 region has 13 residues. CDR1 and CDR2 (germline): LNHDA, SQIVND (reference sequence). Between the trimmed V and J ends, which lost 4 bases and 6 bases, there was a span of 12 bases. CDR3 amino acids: CASSTPTNPEAFF. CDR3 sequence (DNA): TGTGCCAGTAGTACCCCGACAAATCCTGAAGCTTTCTTT.

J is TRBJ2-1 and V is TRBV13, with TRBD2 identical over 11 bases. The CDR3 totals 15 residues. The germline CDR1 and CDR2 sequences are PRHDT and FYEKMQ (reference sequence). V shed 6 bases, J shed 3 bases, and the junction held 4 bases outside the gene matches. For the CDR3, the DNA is TGTGCCAGCAGTCTAACTAGCGGGAGCTACAATGAGCAGTTCTTC. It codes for CASSLTSGSYNEQFF.

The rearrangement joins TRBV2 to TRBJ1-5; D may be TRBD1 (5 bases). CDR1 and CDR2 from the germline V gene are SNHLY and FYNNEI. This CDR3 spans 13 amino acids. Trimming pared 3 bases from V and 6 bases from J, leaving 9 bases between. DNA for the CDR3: TGTGCCAGCAGTGACAGGGTCCGTCAGCCCCAGCATTTT. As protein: CASSDRVRQPQHF.

The CDR3 spells CASSLAPGNYGYTF. The CDR3, as DNA: TGCGCCAGCAGCTTGGCCCCAGGGAACTATGGCTACACCTTC. V usage is TRBV5-1 and J usage is TRBJ1-2; perhaps TRBD1 as D (5 bases). V was clipped by 0 bases and J by 2 bases, with 8 bases between them. The CDR3 sequence is 14 residues long. CDR1 and CDR2 from the germline V gene are SGHRS and YFSETQ.

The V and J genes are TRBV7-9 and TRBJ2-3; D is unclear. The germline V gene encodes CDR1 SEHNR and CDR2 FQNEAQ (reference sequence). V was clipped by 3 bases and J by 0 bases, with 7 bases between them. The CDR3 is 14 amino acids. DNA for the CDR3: TGTGCCAGCAGCTTTGGGCTTAGCACAGATACGCAGTATTTT. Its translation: CASSFGLSTDTQYF.

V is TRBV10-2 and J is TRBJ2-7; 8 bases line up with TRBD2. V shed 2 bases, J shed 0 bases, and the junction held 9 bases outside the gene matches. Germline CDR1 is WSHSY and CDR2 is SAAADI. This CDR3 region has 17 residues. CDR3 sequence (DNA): TGCGCCAGCAGTGAGCCTATAGCGGGAAGCCCCTCCTACGAGCAGTACTTC. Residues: CASSEPIAGSPSYEQYF.

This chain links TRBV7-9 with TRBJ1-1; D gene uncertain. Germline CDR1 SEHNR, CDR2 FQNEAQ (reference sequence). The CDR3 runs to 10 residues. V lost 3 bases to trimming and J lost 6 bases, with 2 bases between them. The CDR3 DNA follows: TGTGCCAGCAGCTTCTCTGAAGCTTTCTTT. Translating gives CASSFSEAFF.

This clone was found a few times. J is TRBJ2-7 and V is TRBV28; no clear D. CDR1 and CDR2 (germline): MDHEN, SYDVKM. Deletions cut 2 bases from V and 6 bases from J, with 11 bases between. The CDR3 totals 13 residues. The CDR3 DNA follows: TGTGCCAGCAGTTTAACTATGATGGGCGAGCAGTACTTC. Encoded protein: CASSLTMMGEQYF.

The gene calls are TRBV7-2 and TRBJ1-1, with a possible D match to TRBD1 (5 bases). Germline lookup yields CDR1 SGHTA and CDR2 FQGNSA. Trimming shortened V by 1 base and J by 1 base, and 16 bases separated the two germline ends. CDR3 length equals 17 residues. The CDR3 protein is CASSLDPGMTSNTEAFF. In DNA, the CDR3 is TGTGCCAGCAGCTTAGATCCAGGGATGACTTCGAACACTGAAGCTTTCTTT.

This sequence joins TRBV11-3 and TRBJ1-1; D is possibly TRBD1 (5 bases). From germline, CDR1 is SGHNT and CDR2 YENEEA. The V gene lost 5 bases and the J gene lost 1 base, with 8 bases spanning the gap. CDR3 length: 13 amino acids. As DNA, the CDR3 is TGTGCCAGCAGCGGGGCAGCGAACACTGAAGCTTTCTTT. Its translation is CASSGAANTEAFF.

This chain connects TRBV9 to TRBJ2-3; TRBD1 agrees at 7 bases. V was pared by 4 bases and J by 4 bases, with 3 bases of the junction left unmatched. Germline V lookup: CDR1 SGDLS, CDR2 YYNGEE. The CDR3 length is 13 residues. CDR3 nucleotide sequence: TGTGCCAGCAGCCTACAGGGGTCAGATACGCAGTATTTT. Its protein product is CASSLQGSDTQYF. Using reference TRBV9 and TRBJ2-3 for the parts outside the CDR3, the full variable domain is DSGVTQTPKHLITATGQRVTLRCSPRSGDLSVYWYQQSLDQGLQFLIQYYNGEERAKGNILERFSAQQFPDLHSELNLSSLELGDSALYFCASSLQGSDTQYFGPGTRLTVL.

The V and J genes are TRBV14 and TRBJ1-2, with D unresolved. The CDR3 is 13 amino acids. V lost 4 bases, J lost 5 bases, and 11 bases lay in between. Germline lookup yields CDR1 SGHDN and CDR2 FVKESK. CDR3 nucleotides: TGTGCCAGCAGCCCGTACTCTAGATATGGCTACACCTTC. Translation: CASSPYSRYGYTF.

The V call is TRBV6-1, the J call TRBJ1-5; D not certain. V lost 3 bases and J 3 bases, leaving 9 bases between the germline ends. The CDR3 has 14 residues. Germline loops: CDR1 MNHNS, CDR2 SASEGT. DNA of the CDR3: TGTGCCAGCAGTGAGGCGGGGAACAATCAGCCCCAGCATTTT. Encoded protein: CASSEAGNNQPQHF.

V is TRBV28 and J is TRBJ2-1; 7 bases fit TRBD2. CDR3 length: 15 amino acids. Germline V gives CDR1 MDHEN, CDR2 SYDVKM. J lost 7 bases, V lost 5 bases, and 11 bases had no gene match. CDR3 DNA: TGTGCCAGCAGTCCCCACCGAGCGGGGCGAAATGAGCAGTTCTTC. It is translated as CASSPHRAGRNEQFF.

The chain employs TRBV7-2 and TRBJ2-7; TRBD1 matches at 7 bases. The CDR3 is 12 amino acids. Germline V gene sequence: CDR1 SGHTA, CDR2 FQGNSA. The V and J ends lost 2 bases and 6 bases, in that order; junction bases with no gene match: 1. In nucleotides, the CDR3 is TGTGCCAGCAGCTTACAGGGGGTCGAGCAGTACTTC. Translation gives CASSLQGVEQYF.